This T cell receptor beta chain was documented in a study of blood T cell repertoires in COVID-19. Overall study context: From T cells, B-cell-depleted T cells, or PBMCs came the material, which was cDNA or gDNA.

V lost 5 bases and J lost 5; bases outside the gene matches: 11. Looked up from germline, CDR1 is MDHEN and CDR2 is SYDVKM. The CDR3 sequence is 15 residues long. The assay was immunoSEQ multiplex PCR, and TCRdb's table has in-frame clones only and misses some. The data hold some 300,000 clones, with around nine tenths observed a single time. This clonotype originated in a young woman with COVID-19, enrolled during active disease. The rearrangement joins TRBV28 to TRBJ1-2; TRBD1 matches at 7 bases. Sequenced material: peripheral blood. Here the CDR3 reads CASSPPQGRRYGYTF. Written as DNA, the CDR3 is TGTGCCAGCAGTCCCCCACAGGGGCGCCGGTATGGCTACACCTTC.